The rows below give T cell receptor beta chains drawn from one sample of a study of graft-versus-host responses after intestinal transplantation. The antigens for these receptors are not known. The data were produced by immunoSEQ multiplex PCR, yet TCRdb's version contains in-frame clones alone and is incomplete. The sample carries tens of thousands of clones, roughly 91% recorded once. This sample comprised unstimulated CD8+ T cells sorted from spleen or lymph node cells, obtained before transplant. These receptors were obtained from a human donor who was the organ donor for an intestinal transplant. CDR3s include the opening cysteine and the closing phenylalanine or tryptophan. Each record gives: V gene, J gene, D gene, clone size, CDR3 protein, CDR3 DNA. A D gene is named only where the DNA matches it firmly. Clone size is stated in some rows and not others, as once, few, many or a class when expanded.

v_call: TRBV7-9
j_call: TRBJ1-1
d_call: -
clone_size: -
cdr3_aa: CASGGARTEAFF
cdr3_nt: TGTGCCAGCGGGGGGGCGCGCACTGAAGCTTTCTTT

v_call: TRBV13
j_call: TRBJ1-1
d_call: -
clone_size: -
cdr3_aa: CASSPGARGEAFF
cdr3_nt: TGTGCCAGCAGCCCGGGGGCCCGGGGGGAGGCTTTCTTT

v_call: TRBV4-2
j_call: TRBJ2-2
d_call: -
clone_size: -
cdr3_aa: CASSHPTGRGELFF
cdr3_nt: TGTGCCAGCAGCCACCCGACGGGAAGAGGGGAGCTGTTTTTT

v_call: TRBV14
j_call: TRBJ2-5
d_call: -
clone_size: -
cdr3_aa: CASSLVLLESQETQYF
cdr3_nt: TGTGCCAGCAGCCTGGTATTACTAGAGTCACAAGAGACCCAGTACTTC

v_call: TRBV19
j_call: TRBJ1-4
d_call: -
clone_size: once
cdr3_aa: CASSRSLEKLFF
cdr3_nt: TGTGCCAGTAGTCGGAGCCTTGAAAAACTGTTTTTT

v_call: TRBV11-2
j_call: TRBJ2-7
d_call: -
clone_size: -
cdr3_aa: CASSLDTGGAYEQYF
cdr3_nt: TGTGCCAGCAGCTTAGATACAGGGGGGGCCTACGAGCAGTACTTC

v_call: TRBV7-9
j_call: TRBJ2-7
d_call: -
clone_size: -
cdr3_aa: CASSPPLRAGEQYF
cdr3_nt: TGTGCCAGCAGCCCACCGCTGAGGGCCGGCGAGCAGTACTTC

v_call: TRBV11-3
j_call: TRBJ1-4
d_call: -
clone_size: -
cdr3_aa: CASSLVRDVGEKLFF
cdr3_nt: TGTGCCAGCAGCTTAGTGAGGGATGTCGGCGAAAAACTGTTTTTT

v_call: TRBV27
j_call: TRBJ2-3
d_call: -
clone_size: -
cdr3_aa: CASNVGGGTDTQYF
cdr3_nt: TGTGCCAGCAACGTCGGGGGAGGCACAGATACGCAGTATTTT

v_call: TRBV9
j_call: TRBJ2-1
d_call: TRBD1
clone_size: -
cdr3_aa: CASSTDRGIYNEQFF
cdr3_nt: TGTGCCAGCTCCACGGACAGGGGGATTTACAATGAGCAGTTCTTC

v_call: TRBV4-3
j_call: TRBJ2-3
d_call: -
clone_size: -
cdr3_aa: CASSQDLPDTQYF
cdr3_nt: TGCGCCAGCAGCCAAGATCTTCCAGATACGCAGTATTTT

v_call: TRBV28
j_call: TRBJ2-5
d_call: TRBD1
clone_size: -
cdr3_aa: CASSFLTQGTETQYF
cdr3_nt: TGTGCCAGCAGTTTCCTGACACAGGGGACCGAGACCCAGTACTTC

v_call: TRBV7-9
j_call: TRBJ2-3
d_call: -
clone_size: -
cdr3_aa: CASSLKLEWDTQYF
cdr3_nt: TGTGCCAGCAGCTTAAAATTGGAGTGGGATACGCAGTATTTT

v_call: TRBV27
j_call: TRBJ2-7
d_call: TRBD2
clone_size: -
cdr3_aa: CASSFSGRYYEQYF
cdr3_nt: TGTGCCAGCAGTTTTAGCGGGAGGTACTACGAGCAGTACTTC

v_call: TRBV20-1
j_call: TRBJ1-6
d_call: -
clone_size: -
cdr3_aa: CSARLPLHF
cdr3_nt: TGCAGTGCTAGACTACCCCTCCACTTT

v_call: TRBV9
j_call: TRBJ2-2
d_call: TRBD2
clone_size: few
cdr3_aa: CASSAVLAGDTGELFF
cdr3_nt: TGTGCCAGCAGCGCCGTACTAGCGGGTGATACCGGGGAGCTGTTTTTT

v_call: TRBV19
j_call: TRBJ2-5
d_call: TRBD2
clone_size: -
cdr3_aa: CASTPGLAGGETQYF
cdr3_nt: TGTGCCAGTACCCCGGGACTAGCGGGAGGAGAGACCCAGTACTTC

v_call: TRBV9
j_call: TRBJ2-7
d_call: -
clone_size: -
cdr3_aa: CASSVDSSYEQYF
cdr3_nt: TGTGCCAGCAGTGTGGACAGCTCCTACGAGCAGTACTTC

v_call: TRBV7-7
j_call: TRBJ2-1
d_call: -
clone_size: -
cdr3_aa: CASSSAASSYNEQFF
cdr3_nt: TGTGCTAGCAGCTCAGCGGCCAGCTCCTACAATGAGCAGTTCTTC

v_call: TRBV19
j_call: TRBJ2-7
d_call: -
clone_size: -
cdr3_aa: CASNFGGQQYF
cdr3_nt: TGTGCCAGTAATTTCGGCGGCCAGCAGTACTTC

v_call: TRBV13
j_call: TRBJ1-2
d_call: -
clone_size: -
cdr3_aa: CASSNRRRDGYTF
cdr3_nt: TGTGCCAGCAGCAACAGGCGGCGAGACGGCTACACCTTC

v_call: TRBV30
j_call: TRBJ2-2
d_call: TRBD2
clone_size: -
cdr3_aa: CAWSQTSGGEAGELFF
cdr3_nt: TGTGCCTGGAGCCAGACTAGCGGGGGGGAGGCCGGGGAGCTGTTTTTT

v_call: TRBV7-8
j_call: TRBJ1-2
d_call: TRBD1
clone_size: -
cdr3_aa: CASRGEGGDGYTF
cdr3_nt: TGTGCCAGCAGGGGGGAAGGGGGCGATGGCTACACCTTC

v_call: TRBV9
j_call: TRBJ2-3
d_call: TRBD1
clone_size: -
cdr3_aa: CASSTGQGYESTDTQYF
cdr3_nt: TGTGCCAGCAGCACTGGACAGGGTTATGAAAGCACAGATACGCAGTATTTT

v_call: TRBV29-1
j_call: TRBJ2-7
d_call: -
clone_size: -
cdr3_aa: CSVEGAGPSYEQYF
cdr3_nt: TGCAGCGTTGAAGGTGCAGGGCCCTCCTACGAGCAGTACTTC

v_call: TRBV7-2
j_call: TRBJ2-3
d_call: TRBD1
clone_size: -
cdr3_aa: CASSLVQGATDTQYF
cdr3_nt: TGTGCCAGCAGCTTAGTTCAGGGGGCGACAGATACGCAGTATTTT

v_call: TRBV6-5
j_call: TRBJ1-6
d_call: -
clone_size: -
cdr3_aa: CASSSQGGNNSPLHF
cdr3_nt: TGTGCCAGCAGTTCTCAGGGTGGTAATAATTCACCCCTCCACTTT

v_call: TRBV11-2
j_call: TRBJ2-7
d_call: -
clone_size: -
cdr3_aa: CASSFGQGYEQYF
cdr3_nt: TGTGCCAGCAGCTTTGGGCAGGGGTACGAGCAGTACTTC

v_call: TRBV6-1
j_call: TRBJ1-2
d_call: -
clone_size: once
cdr3_aa: CASRQSGLSNYGYTF
cdr3_nt: TGTGCCAGCAGGCAATCAGGGCTATCTAACTATGGCTACACCTTC

v_call: TRBV11-2
j_call: TRBJ2-3
d_call: -
clone_size: -
cdr3_aa: CASSLGAISTDTQYF
cdr3_nt: TGTGCCAGCAGCTTGGGGGCCATAAGCACAGATACGCAGTATTTT

v_call: TRBV30
j_call: TRBJ2-5
d_call: TRBD2
clone_size: -
cdr3_aa: CAWNPGGGETQYF
cdr3_nt: TGTGCCTGGAACCCAGGCGGGGGAGAGACCCAGTACTTC

v_call: TRBV27
j_call: TRBJ2-7
d_call: TRBD1
clone_size: -
cdr3_aa: CASSPGQGVPYEQYF
cdr3_nt: TGTGCCAGCAGCCCAGGACAGGGGGTTCCCTACGAGCAGTACTTC

v_call: TRBV29-1
j_call: TRBJ2-1
d_call: TRBD2
clone_size: -
cdr3_aa: CSVEGGTSGGLEQFF
cdr3_nt: TGCAGCGTTGAAGGGGGGACTAGCGGGGGTCTGGAGCAGTTCTTC

v_call: TRBV9
j_call: TRBJ2-1
d_call: TRBD2
clone_size: -
cdr3_aa: CASSVGALAGPFNEQFF
cdr3_nt: TGTGCCAGCAGCGTAGGGGCCCTAGCGGGGCCTTTCAATGAGCAGTTCTTC

v_call: TRBV11-1
j_call: TRBJ1-4
d_call: -
clone_size: -
cdr3_aa: CASSRNRVEGEKLFF
cdr3_nt: TGTGCCAGCAGCCGTAACAGGGTTGAAGGGGAAAAACTGTTTTTT

v_call: TRBV4-1
j_call: TRBJ1-1
d_call: -
clone_size: -
cdr3_aa: CASSPQPTANTEAFF
cdr3_nt: TGCGCCAGCAGCCCCCAACCGACAGCGAACACTGAAGCTTTCTTT

v_call: TRBV11-3
j_call: TRBJ1-2
d_call: -
clone_size: -
cdr3_aa: CASSSRASRGSYGYTF
cdr3_nt: TGTGCCAGCAGCTCACGGGCCTCCCGGGGTAGCTATGGCTACACCTTC

v_call: TRBV7-3
j_call: TRBJ1-2
d_call: -
clone_size: -
cdr3_aa: CASSLQGTYGYTF
cdr3_nt: TGTGCCAGCAGCTTACAGGGGACCTATGGCTACACCTTC